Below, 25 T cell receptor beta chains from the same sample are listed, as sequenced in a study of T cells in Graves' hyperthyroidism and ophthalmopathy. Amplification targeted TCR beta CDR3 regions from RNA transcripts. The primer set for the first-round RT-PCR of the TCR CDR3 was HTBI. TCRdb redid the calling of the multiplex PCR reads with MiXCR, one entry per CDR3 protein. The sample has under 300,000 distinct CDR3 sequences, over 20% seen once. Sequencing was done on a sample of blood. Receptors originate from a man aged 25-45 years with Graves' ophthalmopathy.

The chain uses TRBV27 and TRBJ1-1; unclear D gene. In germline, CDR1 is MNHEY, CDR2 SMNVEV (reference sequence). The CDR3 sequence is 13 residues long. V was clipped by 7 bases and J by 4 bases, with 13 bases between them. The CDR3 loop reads CASIDYSGTEAFF. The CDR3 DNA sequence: TGTGCCAGCATAGATTACAGCGGCACTGAAGCTTTCTTT.

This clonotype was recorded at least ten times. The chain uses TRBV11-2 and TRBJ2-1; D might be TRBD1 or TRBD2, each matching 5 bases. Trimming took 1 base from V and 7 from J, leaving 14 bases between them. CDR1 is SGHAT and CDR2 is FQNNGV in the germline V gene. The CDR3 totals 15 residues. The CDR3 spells CASSLAAPGLNEQFF. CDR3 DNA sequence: TGTGCCAGCAGCTTAGCAGCGCCGGGGCTAAATGAGCAGTTCTTC. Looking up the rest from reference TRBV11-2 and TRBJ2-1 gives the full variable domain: EAGVAQSPRYKIIEKRQSVAFWCNPISGHATLYWYQQILGQGPKLLIQFQNNGVVDDSQLPKDRFSAERLKGVDSTLKIQPAKLEDSAVYLCASSLAAPGLNEQFFGPGTRLTVL.

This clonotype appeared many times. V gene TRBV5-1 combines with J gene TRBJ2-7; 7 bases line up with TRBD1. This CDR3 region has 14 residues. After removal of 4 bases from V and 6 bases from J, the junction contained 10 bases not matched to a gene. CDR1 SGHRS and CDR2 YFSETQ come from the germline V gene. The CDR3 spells CASSNGQAGGEQYF. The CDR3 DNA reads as TGCGCCAGCAGCAACGGACAGGCTGGGGGCGAGCAGTACTTC.

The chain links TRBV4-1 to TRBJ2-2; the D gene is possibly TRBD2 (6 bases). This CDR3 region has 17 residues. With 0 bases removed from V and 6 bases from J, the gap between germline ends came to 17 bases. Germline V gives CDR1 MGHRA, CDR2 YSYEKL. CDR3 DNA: TGCGCCAGCAGCCAAGAAAAGGGGATTCCGGGGGCCGGGGAGCTGTTTTTT. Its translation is CASSQEKGIPGAGELFF.

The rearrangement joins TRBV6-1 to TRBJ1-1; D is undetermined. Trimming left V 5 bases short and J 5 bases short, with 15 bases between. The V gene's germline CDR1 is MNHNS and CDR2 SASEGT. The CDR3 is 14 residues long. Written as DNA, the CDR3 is TGTGCCAGCAGTCCCCCGAGAGGGCGGACTGAAGCTTTCTTT. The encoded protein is CASSPPRGRTEAFF.

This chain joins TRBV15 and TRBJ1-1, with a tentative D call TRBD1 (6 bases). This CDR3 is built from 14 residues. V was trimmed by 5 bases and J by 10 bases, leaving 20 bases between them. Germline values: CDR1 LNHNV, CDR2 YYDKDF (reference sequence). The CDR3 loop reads CATSRSRGKPVAFF. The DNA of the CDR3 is TGTGCCACCAGCCGATCGAGGGGGAAGCCTGTAGCTTTCTTT.

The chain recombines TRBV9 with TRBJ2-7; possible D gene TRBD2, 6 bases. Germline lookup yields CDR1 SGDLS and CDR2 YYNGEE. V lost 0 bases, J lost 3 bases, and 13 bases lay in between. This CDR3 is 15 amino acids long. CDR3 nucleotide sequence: TGTGCCAGCAGCGTAGATGGTGGGACTCGCTACGAGCAGTACTTC. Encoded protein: CASSVDGGTRYEQYF.

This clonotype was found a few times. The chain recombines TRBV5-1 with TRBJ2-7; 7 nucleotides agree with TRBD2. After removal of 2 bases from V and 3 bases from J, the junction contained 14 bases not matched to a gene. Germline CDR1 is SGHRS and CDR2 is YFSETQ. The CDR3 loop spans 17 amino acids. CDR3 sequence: CASSLTTSGTTFYEQYF. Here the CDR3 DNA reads TGCGCCAGCAGCTTAACAACTTCCGGGACTACCTTCTACGAGCAGTACTTC.

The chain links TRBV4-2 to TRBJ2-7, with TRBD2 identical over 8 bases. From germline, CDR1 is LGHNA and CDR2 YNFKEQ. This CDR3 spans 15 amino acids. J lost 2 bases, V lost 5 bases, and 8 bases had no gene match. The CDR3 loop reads CASSTRRGGTYEQYF. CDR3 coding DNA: TGTGCCAGCAGCACCCGCCGGGGGGGGACCTACGAGCAGTACTTC.

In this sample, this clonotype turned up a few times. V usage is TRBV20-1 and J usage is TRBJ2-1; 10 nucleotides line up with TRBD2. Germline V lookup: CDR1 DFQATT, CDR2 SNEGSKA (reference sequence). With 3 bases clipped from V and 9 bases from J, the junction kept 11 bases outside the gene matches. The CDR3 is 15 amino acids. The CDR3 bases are TGCAGTGCTAGCCCATCTAGCGGGAGTAAAGTTGAGCAGTTCTTC. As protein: CSASPSSGSKVEQFF.

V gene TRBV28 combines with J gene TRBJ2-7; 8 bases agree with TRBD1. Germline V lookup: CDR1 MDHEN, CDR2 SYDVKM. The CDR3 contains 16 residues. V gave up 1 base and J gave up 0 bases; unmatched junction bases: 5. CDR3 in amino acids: CASSLLLGQDSYEQYF. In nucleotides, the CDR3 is TGTGCCAGCAGTTTATTGTTGGGACAGGACTCCTACGAGCAGTACTTC.

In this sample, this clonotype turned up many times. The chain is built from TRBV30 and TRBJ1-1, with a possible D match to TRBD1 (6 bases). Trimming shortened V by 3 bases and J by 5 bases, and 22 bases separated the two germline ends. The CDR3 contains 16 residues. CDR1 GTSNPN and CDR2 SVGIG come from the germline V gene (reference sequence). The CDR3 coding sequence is TGTGCCTGGAGGACCAGAGAGGGGGGGCGATGGACTGAAGCTTTCTTT. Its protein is CAWRTREGGRWTEAFF.

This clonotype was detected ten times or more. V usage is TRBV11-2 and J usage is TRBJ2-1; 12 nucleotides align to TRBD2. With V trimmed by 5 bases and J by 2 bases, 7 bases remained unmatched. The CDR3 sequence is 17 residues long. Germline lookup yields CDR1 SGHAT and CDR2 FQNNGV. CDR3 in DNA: TGTGCCAGCAGCACCATACTAGCGGGAGGAACCTACAATGAGCAGTTCTTC. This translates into CASSTILAGGTYNEQFF.

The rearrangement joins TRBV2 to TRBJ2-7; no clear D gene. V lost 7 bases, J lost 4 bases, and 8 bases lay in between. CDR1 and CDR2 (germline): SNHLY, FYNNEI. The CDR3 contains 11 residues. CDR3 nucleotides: TGTGCCAGCATGTTACAGTACGAGCAGTACTTC. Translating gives CASMLQYEQYF.

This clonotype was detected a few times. As DNA, the CDR3 is TGTGCCATCACTAGCGACTCCTACAATGAGCAGTTCTTC. It translates to CAITSDSYNEQFF. The V gene is TRBV10-3, the J gene TRBJ2-1; D is perhaps TRBD2 (6 bases). Germline lookup yields CDR1 ENHRY and CDR2 SYGVKD. V lost 7 bases, J lost 0 bases, and 7 bases lay in between. The CDR3 spans 13 residues.

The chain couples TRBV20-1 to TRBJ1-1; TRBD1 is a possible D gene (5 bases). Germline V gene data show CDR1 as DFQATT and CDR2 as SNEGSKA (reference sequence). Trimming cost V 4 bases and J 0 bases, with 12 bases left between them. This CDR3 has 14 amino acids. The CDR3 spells CSAKPGALNTEAFF. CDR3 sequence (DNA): TGCAGTGCTAAACCCGGGGCGTTGAACACTGAAGCTTTCTTT.

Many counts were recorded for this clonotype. Written as DNA, the CDR3 is TGTGCCAGCAGTTACAGTGGCAGAGAGACCCAGTACTTC. This encodes CASSYSGRETQYF. The gene calls are TRBV6-6 and TRBJ2-5; D unresolved. The V gene lost 2 bases and the J gene lost 4 bases, with 8 bases spanning the gap. The CDR3 is made up of 13 amino acids. Germline values: CDR1 MNHNY, CDR2 SVGAGI (reference sequence).

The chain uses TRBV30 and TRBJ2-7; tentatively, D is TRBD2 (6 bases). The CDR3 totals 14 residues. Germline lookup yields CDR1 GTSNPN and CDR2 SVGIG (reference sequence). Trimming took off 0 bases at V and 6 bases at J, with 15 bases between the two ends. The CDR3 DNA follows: TGTGCCTGGAGTGTCGGGACTCTAAGCGGCGAGCAGTACTTC. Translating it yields CAWSVGTLSGEQYF.

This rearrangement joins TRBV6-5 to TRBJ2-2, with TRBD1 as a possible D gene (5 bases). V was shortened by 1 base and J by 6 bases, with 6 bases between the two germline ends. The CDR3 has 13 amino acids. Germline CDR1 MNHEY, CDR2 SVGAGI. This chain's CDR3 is CASSYLGAGELFF. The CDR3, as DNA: TGTGCCAGCAGTTACTTAGGGGCCGGGGAGCTGTTTTTT.

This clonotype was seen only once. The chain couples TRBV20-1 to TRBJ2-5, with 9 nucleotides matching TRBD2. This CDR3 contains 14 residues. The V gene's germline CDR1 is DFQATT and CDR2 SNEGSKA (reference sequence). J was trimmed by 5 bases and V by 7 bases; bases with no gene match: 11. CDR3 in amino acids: CSGGLATGGETQYF. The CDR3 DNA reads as TGCAGTGGTGGACTAGCGACAGGAGGCGAGACCCAGTACTTC.

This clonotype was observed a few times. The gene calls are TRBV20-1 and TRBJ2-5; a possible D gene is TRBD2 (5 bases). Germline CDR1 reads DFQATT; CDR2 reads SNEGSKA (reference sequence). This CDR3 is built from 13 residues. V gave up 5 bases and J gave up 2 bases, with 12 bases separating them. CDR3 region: CSAEDGLQETQYF. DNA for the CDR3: TGCAGTGCTGAAGATGGACTGCAAGAGACCCAGTACTTC.

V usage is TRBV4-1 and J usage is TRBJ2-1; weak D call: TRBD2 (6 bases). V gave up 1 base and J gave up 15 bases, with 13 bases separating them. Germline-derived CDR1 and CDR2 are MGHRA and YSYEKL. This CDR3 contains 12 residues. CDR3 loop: CASSQAEGPPFF. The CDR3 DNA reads TGCGCCAGCAGCCAAGCGGAGGGACCGCCGTTCTTC.

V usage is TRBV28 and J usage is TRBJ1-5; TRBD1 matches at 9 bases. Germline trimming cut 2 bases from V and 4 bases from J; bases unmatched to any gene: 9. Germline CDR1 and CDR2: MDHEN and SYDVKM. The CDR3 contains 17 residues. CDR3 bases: TGTGCCAGCAGTTTAGTTTACGGACAGGGGAAAAATCAGCCCCAGCATTTT. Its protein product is CASSLVYGQGKNQPQHF. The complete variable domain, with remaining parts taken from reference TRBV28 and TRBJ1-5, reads DVKVTQSSRYLVKRTGEKVFLECVQDMDHENMFWYRQDPGLGLRLIYFSYDVKMKEKGDIPEGYSVSREKKERFSLILESASTNQTSMYLCASSLVYGQGKNQPQHFGDGTRLSIL.

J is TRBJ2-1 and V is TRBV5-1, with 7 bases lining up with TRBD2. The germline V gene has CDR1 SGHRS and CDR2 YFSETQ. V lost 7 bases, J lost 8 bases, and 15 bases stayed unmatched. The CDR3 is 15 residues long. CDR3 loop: CASQSTAGVFHEQFF. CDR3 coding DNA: TGCGCCAGCCAATCAACGGCGGGAGTATTCCATGAGCAGTTCTTC.

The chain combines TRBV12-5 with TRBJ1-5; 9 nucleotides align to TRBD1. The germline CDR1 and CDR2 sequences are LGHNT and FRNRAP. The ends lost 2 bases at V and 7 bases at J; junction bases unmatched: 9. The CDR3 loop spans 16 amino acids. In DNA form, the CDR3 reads TGTGCTAGTGGTTTGAGCGGGACAGGGCTTATCCAGCCCCAGCATTTT. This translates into CASGLSGTGLIQPQHF.